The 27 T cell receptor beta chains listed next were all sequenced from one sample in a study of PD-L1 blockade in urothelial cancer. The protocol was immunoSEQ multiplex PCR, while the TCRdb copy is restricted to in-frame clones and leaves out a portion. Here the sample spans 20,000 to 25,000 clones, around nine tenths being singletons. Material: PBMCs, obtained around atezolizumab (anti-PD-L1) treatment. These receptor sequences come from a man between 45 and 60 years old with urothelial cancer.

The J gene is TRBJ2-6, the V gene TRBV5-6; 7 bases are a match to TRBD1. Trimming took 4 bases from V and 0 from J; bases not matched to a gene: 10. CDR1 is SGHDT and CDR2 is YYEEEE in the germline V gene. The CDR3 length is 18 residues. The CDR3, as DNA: TGTGCCAGCAGCCTAGCCGGGACAGCCCTCTCTGGGGCCAACGTCCTGACTTTC. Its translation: CASSLAGTALSGANVLTF. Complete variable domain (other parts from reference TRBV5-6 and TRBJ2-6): DAGVTQSPTHLIKTRGQQVTLRCSPKSGHDTVSWYQQALGQGPQFIFQYYEEEERQRGNFPDRFSGHQFPNYSSELNVNALLLGDSALYLCASSLAGTALSGANVLTFGAGSRLTVL.

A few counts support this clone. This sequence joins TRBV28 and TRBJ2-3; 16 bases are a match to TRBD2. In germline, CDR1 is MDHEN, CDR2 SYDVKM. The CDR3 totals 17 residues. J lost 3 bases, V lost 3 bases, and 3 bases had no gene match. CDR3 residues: CASSLGLAGGLTDTQYF. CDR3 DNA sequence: TGTGCCAGCAGTTTGGGACTAGCGGGAGGGTTAACAGATACGCAGTATTTT. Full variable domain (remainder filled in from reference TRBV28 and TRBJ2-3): DVKVTQSSRYLVKRTGEKVFLECVQDMDHENMFWYRQDPGLGLRLIYFSYDVKMKEKGDIPEGYSVSREKKERFSLILESASTNQTSMYLCASSLGLAGGLTDTQYFGPGTRLTVL.

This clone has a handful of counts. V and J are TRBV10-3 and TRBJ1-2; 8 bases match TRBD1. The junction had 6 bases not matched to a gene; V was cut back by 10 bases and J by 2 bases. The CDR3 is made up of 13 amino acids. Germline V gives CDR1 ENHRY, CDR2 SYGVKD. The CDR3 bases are TGTGCCAGCTCGGGACAGGCGAACTATGGCTACACCTTC. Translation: CASSGQANYGYTF.

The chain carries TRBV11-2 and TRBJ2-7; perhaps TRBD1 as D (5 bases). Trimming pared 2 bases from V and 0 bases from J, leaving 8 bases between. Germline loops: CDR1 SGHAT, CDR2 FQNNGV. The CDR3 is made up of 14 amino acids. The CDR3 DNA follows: TGTGCCAGCAGCTTACTGGGGCGCTCCTACGAGCAGTACTTC. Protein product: CASSLLGRSYEQYF.

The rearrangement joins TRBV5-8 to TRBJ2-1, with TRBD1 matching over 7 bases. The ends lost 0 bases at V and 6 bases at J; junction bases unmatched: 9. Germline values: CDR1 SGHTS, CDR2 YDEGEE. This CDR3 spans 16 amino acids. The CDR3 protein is CASSLVLGQPFNEQFF. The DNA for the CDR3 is TGTGCCAGCAGCTTGGTATTGGGACAGCCCTTCAATGAGCAGTTCTTC.

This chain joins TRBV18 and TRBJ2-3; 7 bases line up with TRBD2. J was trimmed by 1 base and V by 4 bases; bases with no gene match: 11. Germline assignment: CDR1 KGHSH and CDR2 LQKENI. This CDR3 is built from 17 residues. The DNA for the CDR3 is TGTGCCAGCTCACGGCTCAGGGCGGGGGAGCGCACAGATACGCAGTATTTT. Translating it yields CASSRLRAGERTDTQYF. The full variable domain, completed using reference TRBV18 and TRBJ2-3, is NAGVMQNPRHLVRRRGQEARLRCSPMKGHSHVYWYRQLPEEGLKFMVYLQKENIIDESGMPKERFSAEFPKEGPSILRIQQVVRGDSAAYFCASSRLRAGERTDTQYFGPGTRLTVL.

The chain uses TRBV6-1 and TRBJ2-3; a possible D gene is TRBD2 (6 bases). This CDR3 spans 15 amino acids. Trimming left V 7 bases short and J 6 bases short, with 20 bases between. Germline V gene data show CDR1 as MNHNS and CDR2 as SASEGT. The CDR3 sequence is CASTESGAREDTQYF. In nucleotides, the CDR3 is TGTGCCAGCACCGAGAGTGGTGCCCGGGAGGATACGCAGTATTTT.

CDR3 region: CASSPGQGGTDTQYF. The DNA of the CDR3 is TGTGCCAGCAGCCCCGGACAGGGGGGCACAGATACGCAGTATTTT. This chain connects TRBV7-9 to TRBJ2-3; TRBD1 matches 10 bases. The CDR3 runs 15 residues. V lost 5 bases, J lost 1 base, and 3 bases stayed unmatched. From germline, CDR1 is SEHNR and CDR2 FQNEAQ (reference sequence).

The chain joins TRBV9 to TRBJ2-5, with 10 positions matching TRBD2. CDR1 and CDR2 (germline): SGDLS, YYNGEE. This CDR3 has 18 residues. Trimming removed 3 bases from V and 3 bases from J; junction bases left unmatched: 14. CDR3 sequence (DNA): TGTGCCAGCAGCGACGGACTAGCGGCCTTCAAAGGGGAAGAGACCCAGTACTTC. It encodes CASSDGLAAFKGEETQYF.

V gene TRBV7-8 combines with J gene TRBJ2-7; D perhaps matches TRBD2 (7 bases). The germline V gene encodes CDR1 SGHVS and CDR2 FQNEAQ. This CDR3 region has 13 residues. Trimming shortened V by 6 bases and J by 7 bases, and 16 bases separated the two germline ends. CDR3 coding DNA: TGTGCCAGCAGGCCGGGGGGCGCGGGTGAGCAGTACTTC. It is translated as CASRPGGAGEQYF.

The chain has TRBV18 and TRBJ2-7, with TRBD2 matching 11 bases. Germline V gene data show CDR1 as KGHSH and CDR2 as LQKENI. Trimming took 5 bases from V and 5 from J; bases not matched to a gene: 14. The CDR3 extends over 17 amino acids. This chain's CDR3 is CASSLPGLAESGHEQYF. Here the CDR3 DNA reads TGTGCCAGCTCATTACCGGGACTAGCGGAGTCTGGGCACGAGCAGTACTTC.

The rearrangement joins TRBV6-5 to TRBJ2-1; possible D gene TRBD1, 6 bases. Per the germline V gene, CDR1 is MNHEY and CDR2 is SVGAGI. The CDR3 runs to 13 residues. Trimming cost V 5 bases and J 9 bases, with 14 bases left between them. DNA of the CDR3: TGTGCCAGCAGTAGGGATTTAGGGGGTGAGCAGTTCTTC. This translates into CASSRDLGGEQFF.

In DNA, the CDR3 is TGTGCCAGCAGCCAGACAGGGGCGTCCTACGAGCAGTACTTC. Translated, it gives CASSQTGASYEQYF. The V and J genes are TRBV27 and TRBJ2-7, with 8 positions matching TRBD1. Losses at the gene ends were 6 bases for V and 1 base for J; bases not matched to a gene: 5. Germline CDR1 is MNHEY and CDR2 is SMNVEV (reference sequence). The CDR3 sequence is 14 residues long.

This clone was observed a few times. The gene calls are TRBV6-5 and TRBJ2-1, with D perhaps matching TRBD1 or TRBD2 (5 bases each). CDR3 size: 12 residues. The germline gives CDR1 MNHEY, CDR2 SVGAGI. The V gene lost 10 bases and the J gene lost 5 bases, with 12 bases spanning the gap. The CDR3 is CATRRTNNEQFF. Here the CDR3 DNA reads TGTGCCACCAGGAGGACAAACAATGAGCAGTTCTTC.

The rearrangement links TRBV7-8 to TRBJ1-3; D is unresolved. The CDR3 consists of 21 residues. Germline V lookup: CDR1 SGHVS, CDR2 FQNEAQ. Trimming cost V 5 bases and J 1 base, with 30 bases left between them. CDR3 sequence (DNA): TGTGCCAGCAGCCCCCTGGGAGGACGCATAGAAGTTGGGGAATCTGGAAACACCATATATTTT. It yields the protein CASSPLGGRIEVGESGNTIYF.

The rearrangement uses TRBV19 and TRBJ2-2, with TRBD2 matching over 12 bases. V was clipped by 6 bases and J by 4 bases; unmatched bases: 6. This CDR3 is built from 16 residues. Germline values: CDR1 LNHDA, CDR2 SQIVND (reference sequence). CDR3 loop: CASRGGLAGGTGELFF. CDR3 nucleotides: TGTGCCAGTAGGGGGGGACTAGCGGGCGGCACCGGGGAGCTGTTTTTT. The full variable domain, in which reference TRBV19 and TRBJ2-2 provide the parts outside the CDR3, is DGGITQSPKYLFRKEGQNVTLSCEQNLNHDAMYWYRQDPGQGLRLIYYSQIVNDFQKGDIAEGYSVSREKKESFPLTVTSAQKNPTAFYLCASRGGLAGGTGELFFGEGSRLTVL.

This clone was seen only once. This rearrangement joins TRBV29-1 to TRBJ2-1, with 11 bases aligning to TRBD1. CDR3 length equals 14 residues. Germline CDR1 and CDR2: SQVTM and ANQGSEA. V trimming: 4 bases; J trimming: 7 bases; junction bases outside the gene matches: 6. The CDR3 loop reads CSVVGGTGGNEQFF. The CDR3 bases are TGCAGCGTTGTGGGGGGGACAGGGGGAAATGAGCAGTTCTTC.

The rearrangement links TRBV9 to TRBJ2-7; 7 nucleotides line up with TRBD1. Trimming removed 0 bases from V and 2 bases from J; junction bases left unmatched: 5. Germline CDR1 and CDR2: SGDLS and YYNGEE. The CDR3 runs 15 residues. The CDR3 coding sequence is TGTGCCAGCAGCGTAGGAATCGGGACAGCCTACGAGCAGTACTTC. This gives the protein CASSVGIGTAYEQYF.

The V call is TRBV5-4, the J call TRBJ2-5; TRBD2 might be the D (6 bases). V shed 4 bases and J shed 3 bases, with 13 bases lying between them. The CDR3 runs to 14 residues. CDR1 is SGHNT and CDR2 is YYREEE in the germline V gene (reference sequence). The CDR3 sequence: CASSPPTREETQYF. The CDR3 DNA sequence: TGTGCCAGCAGCCCCCCGACTAGGGAAGAGACCCAGTACTTC.

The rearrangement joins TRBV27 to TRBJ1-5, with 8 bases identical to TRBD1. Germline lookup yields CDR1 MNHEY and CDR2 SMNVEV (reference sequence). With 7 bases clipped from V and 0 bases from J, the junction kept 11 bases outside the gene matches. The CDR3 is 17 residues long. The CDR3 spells CASMFTTQGASNQPQHF. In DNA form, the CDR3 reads TGTGCCAGCATGTTTACCACCCAGGGGGCTAGCAATCAGCCCCAGCATTTT.

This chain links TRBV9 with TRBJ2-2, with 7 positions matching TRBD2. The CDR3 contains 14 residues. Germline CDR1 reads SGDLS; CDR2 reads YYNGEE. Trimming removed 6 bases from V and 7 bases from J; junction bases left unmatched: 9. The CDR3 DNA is TGTGCCAGCACCCCTCGGGGGGACGGCGGGGAGCTGTTTTTT. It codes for CASTPRGDGGELFF.

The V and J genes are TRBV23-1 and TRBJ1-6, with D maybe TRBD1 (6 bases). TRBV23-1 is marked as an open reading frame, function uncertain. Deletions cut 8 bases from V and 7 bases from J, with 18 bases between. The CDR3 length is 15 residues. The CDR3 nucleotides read TGCGCCAGCGACGTTACGGGGCAGGGGAATTCACCCCTCCACTTT. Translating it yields CASDVTGQGNSPLHF.

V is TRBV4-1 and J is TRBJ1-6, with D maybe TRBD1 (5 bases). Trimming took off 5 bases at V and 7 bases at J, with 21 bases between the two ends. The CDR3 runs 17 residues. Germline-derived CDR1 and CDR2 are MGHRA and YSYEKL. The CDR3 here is CASSASEHGRANSPLHF. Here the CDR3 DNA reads TGCGCCAGCAGCGCAAGCGAACATGGCAGGGCAAATTCACCCCTCCACTTT.

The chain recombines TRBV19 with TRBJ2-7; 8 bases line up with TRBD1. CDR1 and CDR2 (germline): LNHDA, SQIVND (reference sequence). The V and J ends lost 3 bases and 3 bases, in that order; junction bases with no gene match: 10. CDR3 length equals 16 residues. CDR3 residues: CASSIAWDRIGYEQYF. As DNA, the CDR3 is TGTGCCAGTAGTATCGCATGGGACAGGATAGGCTACGAGCAGTACTTC.

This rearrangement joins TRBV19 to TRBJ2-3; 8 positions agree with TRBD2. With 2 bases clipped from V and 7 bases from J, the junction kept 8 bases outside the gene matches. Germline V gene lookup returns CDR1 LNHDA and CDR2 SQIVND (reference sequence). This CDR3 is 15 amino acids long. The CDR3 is CASSIRAGAGNTQYF. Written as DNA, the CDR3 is TGTGCCAGTAGTATAAGAGCGGGAGCCGGAAATACGCAGTATTTT.

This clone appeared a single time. CDR3 in DNA: TGCGCCAGCAGCGTGGATGGGCTTTACGGTGAGCAGTTCTTC. As protein: CASSVDGLYGEQFF. The V call is TRBV5-1, the J call TRBJ2-1; D uncertain. CDR3 size: 14 residues. The V gene's germline CDR1 is SGHRS and CDR2 YFSETQ. V was shortened by 4 bases and J by 9 bases, with 17 bases between the two germline ends.

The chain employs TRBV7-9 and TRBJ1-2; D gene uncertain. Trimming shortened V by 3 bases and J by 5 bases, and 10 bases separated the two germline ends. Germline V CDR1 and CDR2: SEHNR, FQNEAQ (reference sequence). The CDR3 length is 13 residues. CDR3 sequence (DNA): TGTGCCAGCAGCTTTCGGAGGGAGTATGGCTACACCTTC. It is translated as CASSFRREYGYTF.